One sample yielded the 18 T cell receptor beta chains listed below, sequenced in a study of T cell repertoires in cytomegalovirus infection. Their antigens remain unidentified. TCRdb re-called the reads through MiXCR, storing one row per CDR3 protein. The sample records under 350,000 distinct CDR3 sequences, 20% to 25% being singletons. The sequencing used cultured PBMCs, collected from culture after CMV antigen stimulation. These receptors came from a human donor in good health (CMV status not recorded). Some clones in this sample may be carry-over from other donors' samples.

This clonotype was recorded a few times. The V and J genes are TRBV7-9 and TRBJ1-4; D may be TRBD1 (5 bases). This CDR3 is built from 15 residues. Germline V gene sequence: CDR1 SEHNR, CDR2 FQNEAQ (reference sequence). Trimming shortened V by 5 bases and J by 7 bases, and 17 bases separated the two germline ends. The CDR3 region has the DNA TGTGCCAGCAGCCCTACACAGGATTATGGTGAAAAACTGTTTTTT. As protein: CASSPTQDYGEKLFF.

The chain couples TRBV20-1 to TRBJ2-1; possibly TRBD2 for D (6 bases). The CDR3 totals 16 residues. V was trimmed by 4 bases and J by 2 bases, leaving 18 bases between them. Germline CDR1 and CDR2: DFQATT and SNEGSKA (reference sequence). The CDR3 bases are TGCAGTGCTATTTTGGAGGCCCTAGCGACCTACAATGAGCAGTTCTTC. Its translation: CSAILEALATYNEQFF.

This clonotype was recorded a few times. The chain carries TRBV12-3 or TRBV12-4 and TRBJ1-1, with D perhaps TRBD1 (5 bases). The germline V and J ends were trimmed by 2 bases and 4 bases, with 11 bases remaining between them. The CDR3 has 14 residues. The CDR3 nucleotides are TGTGCCAGCAGTTTACAGGCAGGGAGCACTGAAGCTTTCTTT. It specifies CASSLQAGSTEAFF.

V usage is TRBV5-6 and J usage is TRBJ2-1, with 8 bases that match TRBD1. CDR3 length: 17 residues. Germline CDR1 SGHDT, CDR2 YYEEEE. The V gene end was trimmed by 0 bases and the J gene end by 1 base; junction bases not matched to a gene: 6. CDR3 protein: CASSLDRGYGSYNEQFF. The DNA for the CDR3 is TGTGCCAGCAGCTTGGACAGGGGGTACGGTTCCTACAATGAGCAGTTCTTC.

This clonotype was seen more than once but under ten times. This sequence joins TRBV7-2 and TRBJ2-3; 8 bases agree with TRBD2. With V trimmed by 8 bases and J by 2 bases, 6 bases remained unmatched. The germline V gene encodes CDR1 SGHTA and CDR2 FQGNSA. The CDR3 consists of 14 residues. The CDR3 region is CASLRGGYTDTQYF. CDR3 DNA sequence: TGTGCCAGCCTCCGGGGGGGGTACACAGATACGCAGTATTTT.

On this clonotype: This may be a read error: a much more frequent sequence differs by one nucleotide. The chain carries TRBV7-2 and TRBJ2-2; D is unclear. The length of the CDR3 is 14 residues. Trimming removed 6 bases at V and 4 bases at J, with 12 bases between. Germline V gene lookup returns CDR1 SGHTA and CDR2 FQGNSA. The DNA for the CDR3 is TGTGCCAGCAGACCTAGTATCATCACCGGGGAGCTGTTTTTT. This gives the protein CASRPSIITGELFF.

The V gene is TRBV27, the J gene TRBJ2-1; 9 bases agree with TRBD1. The V segment lost 3 bases and the J segment 9 bases; nucleotides outside the gene matches: 6. Germline V gene sequence: CDR1 MNHEY, CDR2 SMNVEV (reference sequence). The CDR3 covers 14 residues. The CDR3 spells CASSFPGQGGEQFF. CDR3 DNA: TGTGCCAGCAGTTTCCCGGGACAGGGAGGTGAGCAGTTCTTC.

This clonotype was recorded at least ten times. The chain links TRBV12-3 or TRBV12-4 to TRBJ2-6; a possible D gene is TRBD1 (5 bases). V was cut by 10 bases and J by 0 bases, with 19 bases left in between. The CDR3 contains 17 residues. This CDR3 is CATRQGDRLSGANVLTF. The DNA of the CDR3 is TGTGCCACCCGCCAGGGCGATCGTCTCTCTGGGGCCAACGTCCTGACTTTC.

The sample holds a few counts of this clonotype. The rearrangement links TRBV2 to TRBJ2-3; TRBD1 agrees at 7 bases. The CDR3 runs 16 residues. The J segment lost 0 bases and the V segment lost 8 bases, leaving 11 bases of the junction unmatched. CDR1 and CDR2 from the germline V gene are SNHLY and FYNNEI. In nucleotides, the CDR3 is TGTGCCAGCCCCTCGGGACAGCGCGCTAGCACAGATACGCAGTATTTT. Its protein is CASPSGQRASTDTQYF.

The chain carries TRBV27 and TRBJ2-5; TRBD1 might be the D (6 bases). Trimming removed 0 bases from V and 4 bases from J, with 12 bases in between. CDR1 and CDR2 (germline): MNHEY, SMNVEV (reference sequence). This CDR3 is built from 15 residues. Written as DNA, the CDR3 is TGTGCCAGCAGTTTATCGGGGCCAGGGGTAGAGACCCAGTACTTC. This sequence encodes CASSLSGPGVETQYF.

This chain connects TRBV9 to TRBJ2-1; no clear D. There are 13 residues in the CDR3. V was pared by 0 bases and J by 8 bases, with 9 bases between. Germline loops: CDR1 SGDLS, CDR2 YYNGEE. CDR3 sequence: CASSVGPGDEQFF. The CDR3 coding sequence is TGTGCCAGCAGCGTAGGGCCTGGAGATGAGCAGTTCTTC. The full variable domain, with the rest looked up from reference TRBV9 and TRBJ2-1, is DSGVTQTPKHLITATGQRVTLRCSPRSGDLSVYWYQQSLDQGLQFLIQYYNGEERAKGNILERFSAQQFPDLHSELNLSSLELGDSALYFCASSVGPGDEQFFGPGTRLTVL.

The chain recombines TRBV6-2 or TRBV6-3 with TRBJ2-1; D might be TRBD2 (6 bases). The germline V gene has CDR1 MNHEY and CDR2 SVGEGT. This CDR3 has 13 amino acids. V lost 8 bases and J 7 bases, leaving 15 bases between the germline ends. Here the CDR3 reads CASWGGTGNEQFF. Here the CDR3 DNA reads TGTGCCAGCTGGGGCGGGACGGGGAATGAGCAGTTCTTC.

There are a few counts of this clonotype. This sequence joins TRBV7-2 and TRBJ2-3; 13 bases match TRBD2. Trimming at V came to 4 bases and at J to 1 base, leaving 5 bases not matched to a gene. In germline, CDR1 is SGHTA, CDR2 FQGNSA. This CDR3 contains 17 residues. CDR3 sequence (DNA): TGTGCCAGCAGCTCAGGGACTAGCGGGATAGGCACAGATACGCAGTATTTT. Translating it yields CASSSGTSGIGTDTQYF.

This clonotype was recorded a few times. The gene calls are TRBV11-2 and TRBJ1-2; perhaps TRBD1 as D (6 bases). With 4 bases removed from V and 7 bases from J, the gap between germline ends came to 16 bases. Germline CDR1 reads SGHAT; CDR2 reads FQNNGV. CDR3 length: 14 amino acids. DNA for the CDR3: TGTGCCAGCAGCTCCCGACAGGTCCTCTCTGGCTACACCTTC. It specifies CASSSRQVLSGYTF.

This clonotype came up many times. The V call is TRBV7-8, the J call TRBJ2-6, with a possible D match to TRBD1 (6 bases). Trimming removed 8 bases at V and 5 bases at J, with 10 bases between. Germline CDR1 SGHVS, CDR2 FQNEAQ. This CDR3 spans 13 amino acids. In nucleotides, the CDR3 is TGTGCCAGCGGGACACCGCGGGCCAACGTCCTGACTTTC. Its translation: CASGTPRANVLTF.

The chain is built from TRBV18 and TRBJ2-3, with D uncertain. The CDR3 runs to 14 residues. V lost 0 bases and J lost 0, with 4 bases in between. Germline CDR1 is KGHSH and CDR2 is LQKENI. The CDR3 nucleotides read TGTGCCAGCTCACCACCGGGCAGCACAGATACGCAGTATTTT. It is translated as CASSPPGSTDTQYF.

This chain uses TRBV19 with TRBJ2-7, with D tentatively TRBD1 (6 bases). In germline, CDR1 is LNHDA, CDR2 SQIVND (reference sequence). The V and J ends lost 4 bases and 3 bases respectively, with 22 bases between them. This CDR3 region has 17 residues. Here the CDR3 reads CASSNYDRQPTIYEQYV. As DNA, the CDR3 is TGTGCCAGTAGTAACTACGACAGGCAACCAACCATCTACGAGCAGTACGTC.

A few counts support this clonotype. The rearrangement uses TRBV4-1 and TRBJ2-1, with D unresolved. Per the germline V gene, CDR1 is MGHRA and CDR2 is YSYEKL. The germline V and J ends were trimmed by 1 base and 10 bases, with 14 bases remaining between them. CDR3 length: 14 amino acids. Here the CDR3 DNA reads TGCGCCAGCAGCCAAGGGGCGGTAGCACACGAGCAGTTCTTC. It encodes CASSQGAVAHEQFF.